This T cell receptor (beta chain) was sequenced in a study of beta chain features in type 1 diabetes (dated 2018 in TCRdb). Study-wide context: No differences in mean age, gender distribution, total cell number or subset yield were found between patients and healthy donors. A total of about 99,000,000 sorted cells were examined across all samples, and RNA yield correlated strongly with the number of cells per subset. The study compared the TCRB repertoires of sorted circulating CD4+ T cell subsets in recently diagnosed type 1 diabetes patients with those in matched healthy donors. Whereas all 28 donors provided naive and central memory subsets, regulatory and stem cell-like memory subsets were isolated from just 8 patients and about 8 healthy donors.

About this clone: What this receptor recognizes is not known. No clone much larger than this one lies a single base away; base qualities are absent.

The entire isolated RNA was reverse transcribed using the High Capacity cDNA Reverse Transcription Kit, and thus expressed TCRB transcripts were sequenced. Deep immunoSEQ sequencing was applied to naive, central memory and regulatory T cell samples, giving an average of roughly 3.5 million total reads per sample. After sorted cells were lysed in RLT buffer, RNA was extracted with DNase-treated RNeasy Micro or Mini kits, with the choice depending on cell number. Each cell subset was processed separately to prevent cross-contamination, with patient and healthy donor samples processed together. TCRB sequences were amplified from cDNA with the immunoSEQ multiplex PCR, producing 87-bp fragments spanning the CDR3 region. The amplicons were sequenced using the Illumina HiSeq platform. Turning to the authors' computational methods: PCR bias was computationally corrected using synthetic template baselines, reads within Hamming distance 2 were collapsed, and singletons that could not be merged were discarded. Reads were aligned to IMGT to assign V, D and J genes, CDR3 length, and insertions or deletions at six rearrangement sites. Within each subset, clonotype counts were normalized to the number of sorted cells before true diversity and Gini coefficients were calculated with the tcR R package. The overlap coefficient, calculated on TCRB nucleotide sequences, was used to quantify repertoire sharing. As a proxy for the pre-selection repertoire, out-of-frame TCRB sequences from naive cells were analyzed. This is the immuneACCESS table as TCRdb keeps it, with only in-frame sequences that have V and J called. A part of the clones is gone; compared with another copy, unresolved V genes explain less than half, and the rest is unexplained. That table is the source of V, J and clone size, and D and trimming were worked out from the DNA. The sample profile shows roughly 380,000 clones; roughly 21% of them were found once. Around 0.04% of the sample goes to the ten largest clones.

Paper-wide results and their limitations: Fewer insertions and more nucleotide deletions at VDJ recombination sites were observed in patients with type 1 diabetes, implying thymic rearrangement abnormalities. In all four CD4+ subsets, TCRB CDR3 length was moderately but significantly shorter in type 1 diabetes patients. Naive, central memory and regulatory TCRB repertoires appeared to be more alike among patients than among healthy donors. Because cDNA was sequenced instead of genomic DNA, activated cells with high expression could be over-represented, although the groups did not differ in activation or CD3 levels. Because small numbers of individuals were included in the HLA sub-analyses, any influence of HLA type on TCRB rearrangement was left unresolved. Shorter templates might be favored by PCR, yet because patient and control samples were amplified and corrected together, any such skew would affect both groups equally.

A single peripheral blood draw of about 116 mL on average was collected from each donor into heparinised tubes. Using a panel that included CD45RO, CCR7, CD25, CD127, CD95 and CD27, naive, central memory, regulatory and stem cell-like memory CD4+ T cells were sorted on a BD FACSAria II. Purity was above 95% for every sorted population. PBMCs were isolated immediately by Lymphoprep density gradient centrifugation and stained directly without culture. So that batch effects would be minimized, each experiment stained and sorted samples in pairs, pairing one healthy donor with one patient. V loses 6 bases, J loses 6 bases, and the germline ends lie 17 bases apart. The germline V gene specifies SQVTM as CDR1 and ANQGSEA as CDR2. From the cysteine through the phenylalanine, the CDR3 covers 13 amino acids. Here the CDR3 DNA is all that survives: 39 bases in frame from base 1.

The origin of this receptor is a woman between 18 and 30 years old in good health. Sample: naive CD4+ T cells from blood. The cell subset or site label corresponds to: true naive CD4+ T cells. The chain couples TRBV29-1 to TRBJ1-1; the D segment cannot be called with confidence. The base sequence is TGCAGCGTCGCCCATCAGGTTGGCGCTGAAGCTTTCTTT. This translates into CSVAHQVGAEAFF.